Shown below are 3 T cell receptor beta chains from a single sample sequenced in a study of long-term antiretroviral therapy in people with HIV. With survey level as its setting, the immunoSEQ assay was v3.0. Sequencing used immunoSEQ multiplex PCR; TCRdb keeps in-frame clones, though not all of them. Found here are some 29,000 clones, roughly 90% of them singletons; the top ten hold 3.5% to 5%. This material consisted of unsorted PBMCs, taken 0.5 years after starting antiretroviral therapy. The receptors were gathered from a woman aged 18-30 years with HIV.

V gene TRBV7-9 combines with J gene TRBJ2-2; 11 bases align to TRBD2. V dropped 0 bases and J dropped 4; count of bases not matched to a gene: 1. The germline V gene encodes CDR1 SEHNR and CDR2 FQNEAQ (reference sequence). This CDR3 has 16 amino acids. CDR3 protein: CASSLAGTSGTGELFF. The CDR3 DNA reads TGTGCCAGCAGCTTAGCCGGGACTAGCGGCACCGGGGAGCTGTTTTTT.

J is TRBJ1-2 and V is TRBV28, with D possibly matching TRBD1 (5 bases). The germline V gene has CDR1 MDHEN and CDR2 SYDVKM. This CDR3 has 15 amino acids. V shed 3 bases and J shed 2 bases, with 13 bases lying between them. The CDR3 DNA reads as TGTGCCAGCAGTTTTCAGGGCGGCCGGAACTATGGCTACACCTTC. Its protein product is CASSFQGGRNYGYTF.

The chain joins TRBV4-3 to TRBJ1-2; no definite D call. Germline V gene sequence: CDR1 LGHNA, CDR2 YSLEER. Deletions cut 6 bases from V and 0 bases from J, with 11 bases between. CDR3 length: 14 residues. CDR3 sequence: CASSQSRANYGYTF. CDR3 nucleotide sequence: TGCGCCAGCAGTCAATCGAGAGCTAACTATGGCTACACCTTC.